The clone carrying this T cell receptor (beta chain) was detected only a few times. Method: immunoSEQ multiplex PCR; TCRdb's copy keeps in-frame clones and lacks some. The sample includes about 26,000 clones, approximately 90% of them seen just once. CDR3 size: 13 residues. Trimming cost V 6 bases and J 5 bases; bases outside gene matches: 0. These data come from a study of blood T cell repertoires in COVID-19. Study context: The United States, Italy and Spain supplied acute and convalescent COVID-19 samples. In each case, the material was cDNA or gDNA derived from T cells, B-cell-depleted T cells, or PBMCs.

The source material was peripheral blood. This receptor was taken from a human donor in a cohort sampled during active COVID-19. The chain couples TRBV12-3 or TRBV12-4 to TRBJ1-6; 8 bases line up with TRBD1. The CDR3 DNA sequence: TGTGCCAGCAGCAGGGGGCATAATTCACCCCTCCACTTT. Translating gives CASSRGHNSPLHF.